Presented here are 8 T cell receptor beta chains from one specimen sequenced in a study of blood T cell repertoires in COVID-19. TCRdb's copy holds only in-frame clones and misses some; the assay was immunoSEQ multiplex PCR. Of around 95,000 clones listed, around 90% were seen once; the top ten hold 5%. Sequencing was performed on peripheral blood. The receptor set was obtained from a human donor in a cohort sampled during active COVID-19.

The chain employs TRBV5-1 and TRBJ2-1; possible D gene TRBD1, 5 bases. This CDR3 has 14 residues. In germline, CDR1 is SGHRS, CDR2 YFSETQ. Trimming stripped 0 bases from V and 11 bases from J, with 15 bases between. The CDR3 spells CASSLAGDSGKQFF. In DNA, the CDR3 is TGCGCCAGCAGCTTGGCCGGCGACTCAGGGAAGCAGTTCTTC.

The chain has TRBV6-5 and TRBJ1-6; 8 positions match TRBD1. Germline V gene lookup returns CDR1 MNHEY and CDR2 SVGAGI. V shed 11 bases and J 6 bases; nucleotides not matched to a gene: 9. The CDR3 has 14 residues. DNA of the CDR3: TGTGCCTGCGTCCGGGACAGGCTTAATTCACCCCTCCACTTT. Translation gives CACVRDRLNSPLHF.

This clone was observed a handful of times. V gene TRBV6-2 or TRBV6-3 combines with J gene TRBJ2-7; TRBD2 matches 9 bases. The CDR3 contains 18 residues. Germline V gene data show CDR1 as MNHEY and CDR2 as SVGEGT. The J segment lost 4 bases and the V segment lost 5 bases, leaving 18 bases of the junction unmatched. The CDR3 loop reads CASSHRTVSGSKGYEQYF. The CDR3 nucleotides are TGTGCCAGCAGTCACCGAACCGTTAGCGGGAGTAAGGGTTACGAGCAGTACTTC.

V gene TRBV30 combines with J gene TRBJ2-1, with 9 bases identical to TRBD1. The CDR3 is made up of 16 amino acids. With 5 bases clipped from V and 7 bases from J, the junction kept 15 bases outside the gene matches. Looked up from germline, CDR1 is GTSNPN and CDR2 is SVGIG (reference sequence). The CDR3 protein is CAWWKPTGGLRNEQFF. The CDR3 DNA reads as TGTGCCTGGTGGAAACCCACAGGGGGCTTGAGGAATGAGCAGTTCTTC.

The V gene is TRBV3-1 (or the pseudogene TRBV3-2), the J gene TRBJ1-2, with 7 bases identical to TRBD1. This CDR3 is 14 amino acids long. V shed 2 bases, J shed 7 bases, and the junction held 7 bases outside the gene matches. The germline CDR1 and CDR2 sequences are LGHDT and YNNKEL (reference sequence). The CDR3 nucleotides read TGTGCCAGCAGCCAACACGGGACAGAAAGTGGCTACACCTTC. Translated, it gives CASSQHGTESGYTF.

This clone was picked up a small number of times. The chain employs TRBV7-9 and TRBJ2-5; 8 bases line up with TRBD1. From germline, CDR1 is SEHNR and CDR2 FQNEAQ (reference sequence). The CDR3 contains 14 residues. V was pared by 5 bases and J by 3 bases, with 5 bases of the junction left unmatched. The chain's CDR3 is CASSPETGEETQYF. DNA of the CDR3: TGTGCCAGCAGCCCAGAGACAGGGGAAGAGACCCAGTACTTC.

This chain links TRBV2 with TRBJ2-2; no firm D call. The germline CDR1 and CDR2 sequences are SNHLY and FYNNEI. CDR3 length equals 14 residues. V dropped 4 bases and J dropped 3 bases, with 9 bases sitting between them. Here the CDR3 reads CASSVQDDTGELFF. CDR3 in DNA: TGTGCCAGCAGTGTTCAGGATGACACCGGGGAGCTGTTTTTT.

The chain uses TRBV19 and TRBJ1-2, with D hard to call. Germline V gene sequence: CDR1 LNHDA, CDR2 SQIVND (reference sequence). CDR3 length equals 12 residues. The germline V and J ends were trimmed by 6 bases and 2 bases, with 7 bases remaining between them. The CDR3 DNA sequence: TGTGCCAGTAGGCCACAAAACTATGGCTACACCTTC. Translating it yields CASRPQNYGYTF. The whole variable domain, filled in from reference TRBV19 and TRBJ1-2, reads DGGITQSPKYLFRKEGQNVTLSCEQNLNHDAMYWYRQDPGQGLRLIYYSQIVNDFQKGDIAEGYSVSREKKESFPLTVTSAQKNPTAFYLCASRPQNYGYTFGSGTRLTVV.